This entry lists 11 T cell receptor beta chains sequenced from one sample in a study of human T cells and chemical hapten exposure. Regarding time point: pre-sensitization, week 0. Treatment meaning: therapeutic diphenylcyclopropenone sensitization with weekly scalp DPC. TCRdb fed the RACE reads into MiXCR, producing one record per CDR3 protein. This sample has fewer than 140,000 distinct CDR3 sequences, with approximately 12% found just once. The source was whole blood, collected in connection with sensitization to the hapten diphenylcyclopropenone (DPC). Receptors were obtained from a woman aged 45-65 years with alopecia areata. Some clones in this sample may be carry-over from other donors' samples.

This chain joins TRBV11-2 and TRBJ1-1, with D possibly matching TRBD1 (5 bases). Per germline, CDR1 SGHAT and CDR2 FQNNGV. Trimming pared 4 bases from V and 4 bases from J, leaving 13 bases between. The CDR3 totals 14 residues. The CDR3 coding sequence is TGTGCCAGCAGCTCCTTCTTGGGGGGCACTGAAGCTTTCTTT. Its protein is CASSSFLGGTEAFF.

This rearrangement joins TRBV7-9 to TRBJ2-7; TRBD1 matches 8 bases. CDR1 and CDR2 from the germline V gene are SEHNR and FQNEAQ (reference sequence). J was trimmed by 0 bases and V by 5 bases; bases with no gene match: 6. The CDR3 is made up of 15 amino acids. The CDR3 bases are TGTGCCAGCAGCCCCGGACAGGGAGCCTCCTACGAGCAGTACTTC. It yields the protein CASSPGQGASYEQYF.

This rearrangement joins TRBV3-1 to TRBJ1-2; D call uncertain. Per the germline V gene, CDR1 is LGHDT and CDR2 is YNNKEL (reference sequence). The CDR3 loop spans 15 amino acids. V dropped 2 bases and J dropped 4 bases, with 14 bases sitting between them. CDR3 sequence (DNA): TGTGCCAGCAGCCAAACTCCCGGCGGAACCTATGGCTACACCTTC. Residues: CASSQTPGGTYGYTF.

There are a few counts of this clonotype. V is TRBV28 and J is TRBJ1-6; perhaps TRBD1 as D (5 bases). The CDR3 contains 17 residues. The V gene lost 5 bases and the J gene lost 9 bases, with 23 bases spanning the gap. Germline CDR1 reads MDHEN; CDR2 reads SYDVKM. CDR3 sequence: CASSSPGTVGSGSPLHF. The DNA for the CDR3 is TGTGCCAGCAGTAGCCCCGGGACCGTGGGGTCGGGTTCACCCCTCCACTTT.

This clonotype was detected only a few times. The chain employs TRBV29-1 and TRBJ1-2; no definite D call. Germline loops: CDR1 SQVTM, CDR2 ANQGSEA. V lost 6 bases and J lost 7, with 18 bases in between. The CDR3 has 13 amino acids. The CDR3 sequence: CSVRLGVYSGYTF. The CDR3 coding sequence is TGCAGCGTGAGACTTGGCGTATACTCTGGCTACACCTTC.

The rearrangement joins TRBV6-2 or TRBV6-3 to TRBJ1-1; 9 nucleotides match TRBD1. Per the germline V gene, CDR1 is MNHEY and CDR2 is SVGEGT. This CDR3 is built from 17 residues. Trimming at V came to 4 bases and at J to 2 bases, leaving 11 bases not matched to a gene. The CDR3 nucleotides read TGTGCCAGCAGTTCCGGACAGGGGCGAGGGATCAACACTGAAGCTTTCTTT. Translating it yields CASSSGQGRGINTEAFF.

This clonotype was observed at least ten times. The V and J genes are TRBV18 and TRBJ2-4; D is perhaps TRBD1 (7 bases). The CDR3 is made up of 14 amino acids. V was cut by 1 base and J by 8 bases, with 12 bases left in between. Germline V CDR1 and CDR2: KGHSH, LQKENI. The CDR3 here is CASSPQGGQDIQYF. The CDR3 region has the DNA TGTGCCAGCTCACCACAGGGAGGACAGGACATTCAGTACTTC.

In this sample, this clonotype turned up a few times. The genes are TRBV5-1 and TRBJ1-1; 9 nucleotides match TRBD1. The CDR3 is 15 amino acids. Trimming at V came to 4 bases and at J to 5 bases, leaving 9 bases not matched to a gene. Germline V gives CDR1 SGHRS, CDR2 YFSETQ. The DNA for the CDR3 is TGCGCCAGCAGCCGGGGGACAGGGCAGAGGACTGAAGCTTTCTTT. Its protein product is CASSRGTGQRTEAFF.

The V and J genes are TRBV6-2 or TRBV6-3 and TRBJ1-5; 7 bases map to TRBD1. This CDR3 region has 16 residues. Germline CDR1 reads MNHEY; CDR2 reads SVGEGT. The V segment lost 6 bases and the J segment 1 base; nucleotides outside the gene matches: 9. CDR3 region: CASRSSPGGSNQPQHF. The CDR3 region has the DNA TGTGCCAGCAGGTCTTCTCCAGGGGGGAGCAATCAGCCCCAGCATTTT.

CDR3 nucleotides: TGTGCCAGCAGCCAAGAACTAGCCGTAAACACCGGGGAGCTGTTTTTT. This codes for CASSQELAVNTGELFF. The chain uses TRBV4-2 and TRBJ2-2; D may be TRBD2 (6 bases). CDR1 LGHNA and CDR2 YNFKEQ come from the germline V gene. V gave up 0 bases and J gave up 2 bases, with 10 bases separating them. The CDR3 runs to 16 residues.

The CDR3 sequence: CASSREDSYNSPLHF. The CDR3 nucleotides read TGTGCCAGCAGCCGAGAGGACAGTTATAATTCACCCCTCCACTTT. V and J are TRBV4-2 and TRBJ1-6; D might be TRBD1 (6 bases). V lost 4 bases to trimming and J lost 4 bases, with 11 bases between them. Germline CDR1 and CDR2: LGHNA and YNFKEQ. The CDR3 has 15 amino acids.